This T cell receptor beta chain comes out of a study of Ad26.COV2.S vaccination and SARS-CoV-2 variants. Background on the study: Vaccine-arm donor from the placebo-controlled COV1001 Ad26.COV2.S trial.

The treatment denotes: 15 to 20 received Ad26.COV2.S at low or high dose, single or two shots; about 5 received placebo; per-sample allocation not given. All samples were drawn on day 63, counting from the first vaccine or placebo injection. V lost 5 bases to trimming and J lost 6 bases; unmatched junction nucleotides: 9. This CDR3 has 16 residues. Germline CDR1 reads LNHDA; CDR2 reads SQIVND (reference sequence). The method was immunoSEQ multiplex PCR; TCRdb's version includes in-frame clones alone and lacks a portion of them. This sample has nearly 400,000 clones, with over 75% found just once. The source of this sequence is a person between 18 and 65 years old who received the Ad26.COV2.S COVID-19 vaccine or a placebo. The gene calls are TRBV19 and TRBJ2-7, with 14 bases matching TRBD2. The sequencing here drew on peripheral blood, taken in a trial of Ad26.COV2.S vaccine versus placebo. CDR3 DNA sequence: TGTGCCAGTAGTCCCGGGACTAGCGGGAGATTGGGCGAGCAGTACTTC. Translated, it gives CASSPGTSGRLGEQYF.